The 5 T cell receptor beta chains below all came from one sample that was sequenced in a study of blood T cell repertoires in COVID-19. The data were produced by immunoSEQ multiplex PCR, yet TCRdb's version contains in-frame clones alone and is incomplete. There are roughly 38,000 clones in the sample; about 84% occur only once, and 25% to 35% lies in the top ten. Sequences were obtained from peripheral blood. These receptors originate from a man aged 80 or over with active or convalescent COVID-19.

V gene TRBV5-5 combines with J gene TRBJ2-5; perhaps TRBD1 as D (6 bases). V dropped 0 bases and J dropped 1 base, with 13 bases sitting between them. Germline V gives CDR1 SGHKS, CDR2 YYEKEE (reference sequence). The CDR3 is 16 residues long. As DNA, the CDR3 is TGTGCCAGCAGCTTGGGGGCAGGGGCACTCCAAGAGACCCAGTACTTC. This translates into CASSLGAGALQETQYF.

Only a few counts were recorded for this clone. The rearrangement joins TRBV5-1 to TRBJ1-6, with 7 nucleotides matching TRBD1. Trimming took 5 bases from V and 10 from J; bases not matched to a gene: 9. The CDR3 is 14 amino acids. From germline, CDR1 is SGHRS and CDR2 YFSETQ. CDR3 sequence reads: CASRFTGDGSPLHF. CDR3 sequence (DNA): TGCGCCAGCAGATTTACAGGGGACGGATCACCCCTCCACTTT.

The chain uses TRBV5-1 and TRBJ1-5; tentatively, D is TRBD1 (6 bases). V lost 2 bases to trimming and J lost 5 bases, with 11 bases between them. Germline-derived CDR1 and CDR2 are SGHRS and YFSETQ. The CDR3 sequence is 14 residues long. CDR3 amino acids: CASSLWGLDQPQHF. The CDR3 DNA follows: TGCGCCAGCAGCTTATGGGGGCTCGATCAGCCCCAGCATTTT.

The rearrangement joins TRBV9 to TRBJ2-7, with 7 bases aligning to TRBD2. Germline-derived CDR1 and CDR2 are SGDLS and YYNGEE. With V trimmed by 4 bases and J by 7 bases, 11 bases remained unmatched. The CDR3 is made up of 14 amino acids. CDR3: CASSTISGAGEQYF. The CDR3 nucleotides read TGTGCCAGCAGCACCATCAGCGGGGCGGGGGAGCAGTACTTC.

The chain employs TRBV11-2 and TRBJ1-3, with D uncertain. Trimming took off 1 base at V and 7 bases at J, with 14 bases between the two ends. CDR3 length equals 15 residues. Germline CDR1 is SGHAT and CDR2 is FQNNGV. The CDR3 coding sequence is TGTGCCAGCAGCTTAGGGGTAGGAGGAAGGAACACCATATATTTT. Its protein product is CASSLGVGGRNTIYF.